This TCR beta chain was identified during a study of PD-1 blockade in classical Hodgkin lymphoma. Study in general: Patients were dosed intravenously with nivolumab at 3 mg/kg every 2 weeks.

The data were produced by immunoSEQ multiplex PCR, yet TCRdb's version contains in-frame clones alone and is incomplete. The repertoire holds around 36,000 clones, with 85% to 90% as singletons. The CDR3 has 19 residues. The V gene's germline CDR1 is LGHNA and CDR2 YSLEER. Trimming cost V 1 base and J 7 bases; bases outside gene matches: 15. All patients experienced relapse after autologous stem cell transplantation, and brentuximab vedotin exposure was variable. Best outcomes ranged across complete response, partial response and progressive disease. Whole-study findings and limits: Exclusion covered patients beginning nivolumab under 1 year post-ASCT.

Comments on this clone: The antigen is undetermined.

The genes are TRBV4-3 and TRBJ2-7; TRBD2 agrees at 14 bases. This receptor was taken from a human donor with classical Hodgkin lymphoma. Sample: peripheral blood mononuclear cells (PBMCs), taken at baseline. The CDR3 DNA sequence: TGCGCCAGCAGCCAAGCTCAGGCGCGACTAGCGGGAGGGCCGGTTGAGCAGTACTTC. Protein sequence: CASSQAQARLAGGPVEQYF.